The 24 T cell receptor beta chains reported below all come from one sample, sequenced in a study of tumor T cells in aggressive B-cell lymphoma. Produced via immunoSEQ multiplex PCR; TCRdb's table is partial and in-frame only. The data show fewer than 900 clones, around 93% seen once. The sample taken for sequencing was tumor tissue. Receptor source: an adult with diffuse large B cell lymphoma.

This clone was seen a single time. The chain couples TRBV30 to TRBJ2-3; perhaps TRBD1 as D (5 bases). Germline lookup yields CDR1 GTSNPN and CDR2 SVGIG (reference sequence). The germline V and J ends were trimmed by 7 bases and 1 base, with 12 bases remaining between them. This CDR3 is built from 13 residues. This chain's CDR3 is CALQETGTDTQYF. The CDR3 coding sequence is TGTGCCTTACAGGAAACTGGCACAGATACGCAGTATTTT. The full variable domain, its missing parts supplied by reference TRBV30 and TRBJ2-3, is SQTIHQWPATLVQPVGSPLSLECTVEGTSNPNLYWYRQAAGRGLQLLFYSVGIGQISSEVPQNLSASRPQDRQFILSSKKLLLSDSGFYLCALQETGTDTQYFGPGTRLTVL.

V usage is TRBV9 and J usage is TRBJ1-1; the D gene is possibly TRBD1 (5 bases). Germline-derived CDR1 and CDR2 are SGDLS and YYNGEE. The CDR3 totals 16 residues. V lost 4 bases and J lost 7, with 23 bases in between. The CDR3 bases are TGTGCCAGCAGCCGAAAGACGGATCCGGGGGGGGGTGAAGCTTTCTTT. Its protein product is CASSRKTDPGGGEAFF.

This clone was detected only a few times. J is TRBJ1-1 and V is TRBV27, with D tentatively TRBD1 (5 bases). Germline assignment: CDR1 MNHEY and CDR2 SMNVEV (reference sequence). Trimming left V 10 bases short and J 4 bases short, with 10 bases between. The CDR3 consists of 11 residues. The DNA of the CDR3 is TGTGCCACGCAGGGCTTCACTGAAGCTTTCTTT. Encoded protein: CATQGFTEAFF.

The rearrangement links TRBV7-9 to TRBJ2-4, with 7 bases that match TRBD1. V was clipped by 4 bases and J by 0 bases; unmatched bases: 6. The CDR3 sequence is 16 residues long. Germline V lookup: CDR1 SEHNR, CDR2 FQNEAQ (reference sequence). CDR3: CASSSTGALAKNIQYF. DNA of the CDR3: TGTGCCAGCAGCTCTACAGGGGCCCTAGCCAAAAACATTCAGTACTTC.

V usage is TRBV6-6 and J usage is TRBJ2-3; D uncertain. V was shortened by 0 bases and J by 2 bases, with 12 bases between the two germline ends. From germline, CDR1 is MNHNY and CDR2 SVGAGI (reference sequence). This CDR3 region has 16 residues. CDR3: CASSYSMAAFTDTQYF. For the CDR3, the DNA is TGTGCCAGCAGTTACTCGATGGCGGCATTCACAGATACGCAGTATTTT.

This clone has just one count. V usage is TRBV5-1 and J usage is TRBJ2-3; 9 nucleotides match TRBD1. The ends lost 0 bases at V and 3 bases at J; junction bases unmatched: 5. In germline, CDR1 is SGHRS, CDR2 YFSETQ. The length of the CDR3 is 16 residues. The CDR3 nucleotides read TGCGCCAGCAGCTTGGTACAGGGGGCGGTGACAGATACGCAGTATTTT. Translating gives CASSLVQGAVTDTQYF.

The chain recombines TRBV27 with TRBJ2-1, with 8 bases that match TRBD2. Unmatched junction bases numbered 15, after V lost 7 bases and J lost 7 bases. Germline loops: CDR1 MNHEY, CDR2 SMNVEV (reference sequence). The CDR3 covers 16 residues. The CDR3 loop is CASILTLAGSVNEQFF. The CDR3 nucleotides are TGTGCCAGCATCCTGACTTTAGCGGGATCGGTAAATGAGCAGTTCTTC.

The chain joins TRBV5-1 to TRBJ2-1; the match to TRBD2 covers 7 bases. This CDR3 has 13 amino acids. The trim removed 1 base at V and 10 bases at J, leaving 5 bases unmatched. Germline assignment: CDR1 SGHRS and CDR2 YFSETQ. The CDR3 reads CASSLRLAVEQFF. CDR3 nucleotides: TGCGCCAGCAGCTTGAGGCTAGCGGTAGAGCAGTTCTTC.

The chain couples TRBV5-1 to TRBJ2-2, with 13 bases fitting TRBD2. The ends lost 5 bases at V and 0 bases at J; junction bases unmatched: 4. CDR3 length: 17 residues. Germline loops: CDR1 SGHRS, CDR2 YFSETQ. CDR3 amino acids: CASRRGTSGANTGELFF. The CDR3 DNA sequence: TGCGCCAGCAGGAGAGGGACTAGCGGGGCGAACACCGGGGAGCTGTTTTTT.

This chain uses TRBV20-1 with TRBJ1-2; D is possibly TRBD1 (6 bases). Trimming removed 5 bases at V and 7 bases at J, with 11 bases between. Germline CDR1 and CDR2: DFQATT and SNEGSKA (reference sequence). The CDR3 has 11 amino acids. The CDR3 coding sequence is TGCAGTGCTGTACAGGGAGCTGGCTACACCTTC. It is translated as CSAVQGAGYTF.

J is TRBJ2-2 and V is TRBV7-2, with D tentatively TRBD2 (6 bases). The CDR3 loop spans 15 amino acids. Germline V lookup: CDR1 SGHTA, CDR2 FQGNSA. The V and J ends lost 6 bases and 2 bases respectively, with 13 bases between them. The CDR3 sequence is CASSWGGANTGELFF. The CDR3 bases are TGTGCCAGCAGTTGGGGCGGGGCCAACACCGGGGAGCTGTTTTTT.

Only a few counts were recorded for this clone. The V gene is TRBV9, the J gene TRBJ2-3; no reliable D call. V was clipped by 3 bases and J by 2 bases, with 13 bases between them. Looked up from germline, CDR1 is SGDLS and CDR2 is YYNGEE. The CDR3 consists of 15 residues. CDR3 amino acids: CASSDPEEYTDTQYF. The CDR3 DNA reads TGTGCCAGCAGCGACCCAGAGGAATACACAGATACGCAGTATTTT.

Here the CDR3 DNA reads TGCGCCAGCAGCCCCGGGCAGGGGGGCAGGACCCAGTACTTC. Protein: CASSPGQGGRTQYF. This chain uses TRBV4-3 with TRBJ2-5, with a weak D call TRBD1 (7 bases). Germline assignment: CDR1 LGHNA and CDR2 YSLEER. V dropped 4 bases and J dropped 7 bases, with 16 bases sitting between them. This CDR3 is built from 14 residues.

As for this clone: Additional DNA sequences in this sample encode the identical CDR3. The chain uses TRBV7-3 and TRBJ1-6; 8 positions agree with TRBD1. This CDR3 region has 16 residues. The V gene end was trimmed by 6 bases and the J gene end by 9 bases; junction bases not matched to a gene: 13. CDR1 is SGHTA and CDR2 is FQGTGA in the germline V gene. This chain's CDR3 is CASSPTPWTGSSPLHF. The CDR3, as DNA: TGTGCCAGCAGTCCAACCCCTTGGACAGGGAGTTCACCCCTCCACTTT.

The DNA for the CDR3 is TGTGCCAGCAGCTTAGATAGGGGAGGCAATGAGCAGTTCTTC. This codes for CASSLDRGGNEQFF. V is TRBV7-8 and J is TRBJ2-1; D possibly corresponds to TRBD2 (6 bases). CDR3 length: 14 residues. V lost 1 base, J lost 6 bases, and 10 bases lay in between. Germline V gene lookup returns CDR1 SGHVS and CDR2 FQNEAQ. The full variable domain, its missing parts supplied by reference TRBV7-8 and TRBJ2-1, is GAGVSQSPRYKVAKRGQDVALRCDPISGHVSLFWYQQALGQGPEFLTYFQNEAQLDKSGLPSDRFFAERPEGSVSTLKIQRTQQEDSAVYLCASSLDRGGNEQFFGPGTRLTVL.

As regards this clone: The junction differs from germline at one of its ends, possibly a read error. The chain recombines TRBV6-6 with TRBJ2-3, with TRBD2 matching over 8 bases. The CDR3 extends over 12 amino acids. CDR1 and CDR2 (germline): MNHNY, SVGAGI (reference sequence). The CDR3 DNA follows: TGTGCCAGCCGCGTATCGGGACTAGATTTCGATTTT. Translating gives CASRVSGLDFDF.

V gene TRBV5-1 combines with J gene TRBJ1-3, with D unclear. Germline lookup yields CDR1 SGHRS and CDR2 YFSETQ. Trimming took off 4 bases at V and 0 bases at J, with 11 bases between the two ends. This CDR3 has 15 amino acids. The CDR3, as DNA: TGCGCCAGCAGCCCCCCCGGGTCCTCTGGAAACACCATATATTTT. This gives the protein CASSPPGSSGNTIYF.

V gene TRBV29-1 combines with J gene TRBJ1-1, with TRBD1 as a possible D gene (5 bases). CDR3 size: 10 residues. Germline V gene lookup returns CDR1 SQVTM and CDR2 ANQGSEA. CDR3 nucleotide sequence: TGCAGTGCTAGGGGTTCTGAAGCTTTCTTT. Its translation: CSARGSEAFF.

The CDR3 sequence: CASSPQMGLPGLAGGYEQYF. The CDR3 bases are TGTGCCAGCAGCCCCCAGATGGGGCTACCGGGACTAGCGGGAGGCTACGAGCAGTACTTC. The rearrangement links TRBV9 to TRBJ2-7, with TRBD2 identical over 15 bases. Germline CDR1 is SGDLS and CDR2 is YYNGEE. The J segment lost 3 bases and the V segment lost 4 bases, leaving 17 bases of the junction unmatched. The CDR3 is 20 amino acids.

This chain uses TRBV27 with TRBJ2-1, with TRBD2 as a possible D gene (5 bases). Trimming left V 3 bases short and J 3 bases short, with 6 bases between. Germline CDR1 and CDR2: MNHEY and SMNVEV (reference sequence). This CDR3 spans 13 amino acids. CDR3: CASSFTSYNEQFF. CDR3 DNA: TGTGCCAGCAGTTTCACTAGCTACAATGAGCAGTTCTTC.

This sequence joins TRBV5-6 and TRBJ1-5; TRBD1 matches 7 bases. The CDR3 is 15 residues long. Germline V CDR1 and CDR2: SGHDT, YYEEEE. J was trimmed by 0 bases and V by 2 bases; bases with no gene match: 2. The CDR3 spells CASSFSGGSNQPQHF. CDR3 DNA: TGTGCCAGCAGCTTTTCAGGGGGTAGCAATCAGCCCCAGCATTTT. The whole variable domain, remainder taken from reference TRBV5-6 and TRBJ1-5, is DAGVTQSPTHLIKTRGQQVTLRCSPKSGHDTVSWYQQALGQGPQFIFQYYEEEERQRGNFPDRFSGHQFPNYSSELNVNALLLGDSALYLCASSFSGGSNQPQHFGDGTRLSIL.

The chain carries TRBV10-1 and TRBJ2-3; 7 bases map to TRBD2. From germline, CDR1 is WNHNN and CDR2 SYGVQD (reference sequence). This CDR3 is built from 16 residues. The CDR3 here is CVTTGTTTPHTDTQYF. The CDR3 DNA follows: TGCGTCACAACCGGGACTACCACACCCCACACAGATACGCAGTATTTT.

The rearrangement links TRBV29-1 to TRBJ1-1, with a tentative D call TRBD1 (5 bases). Germline CDR1 and CDR2: SQVTM and ANQGSEA. The V and J ends lost 8 bases and 4 bases respectively, with 17 bases between them. The CDR3 spans 13 residues. Written as DNA, the CDR3 is TGCAGCTCTTCTAATGGGGGGGTCACTGAAGCTTTCTTT. Amino acid sequence: CSSSNGGVTEAFF.

The chain uses TRBV7-2 and TRBJ2-2; no clear D. Deletions cut 4 bases from V and 6 bases from J, with 12 bases between. The germline V gene encodes CDR1 SGHTA and CDR2 FQGNSA. The CDR3 totals 14 residues. The CDR3 spells CASSSAPGSGELFF. The CDR3 nucleotides are TGTGCCAGCAGCTCTGCCCCGGGTTCCGGGGAGCTGTTTTTT.